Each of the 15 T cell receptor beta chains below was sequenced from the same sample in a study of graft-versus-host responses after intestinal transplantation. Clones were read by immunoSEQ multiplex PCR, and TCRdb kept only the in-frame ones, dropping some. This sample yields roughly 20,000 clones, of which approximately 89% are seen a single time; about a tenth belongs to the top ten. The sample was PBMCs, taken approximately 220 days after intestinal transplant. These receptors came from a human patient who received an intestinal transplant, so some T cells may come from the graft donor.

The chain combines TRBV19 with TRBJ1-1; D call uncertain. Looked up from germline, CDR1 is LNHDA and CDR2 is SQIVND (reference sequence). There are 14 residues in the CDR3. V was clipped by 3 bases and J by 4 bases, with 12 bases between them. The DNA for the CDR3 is TGTGCCAGTAGTATCGACGGATGGAGCACTGAAGCTTTCTTT. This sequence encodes CASSIDGWSTEAFF.

For the CDR3, the DNA is TGCAGCGTGAGTGGACAGGGGGCCCATGGCTACACCTTC. Its translation: CSVSGQGAHGYTF. This chain connects TRBV29-1 to TRBJ1-2; 11 positions match TRBD1. V lost 6 bases to trimming and J lost 6 bases; unmatched junction nucleotides: 6. The CDR3 sequence is 13 residues long. CDR1 is SQVTM and CDR2 is ANQGSEA in the germline V gene.

CDR3 sequence reads: CASSLYEQYF. Written as DNA, the CDR3 is TGTGCCAGCAGCCTCTACGAGCAGTACTTC. J is TRBJ2-7 and V is TRBV5-5, with D hard to call. CDR1 is SGHKS, CDR2 YYEKEE, per germline (reference sequence). V gave up 4 bases and J gave up 3 bases, with 2 bases separating them. The CDR3 is 10 residues long.

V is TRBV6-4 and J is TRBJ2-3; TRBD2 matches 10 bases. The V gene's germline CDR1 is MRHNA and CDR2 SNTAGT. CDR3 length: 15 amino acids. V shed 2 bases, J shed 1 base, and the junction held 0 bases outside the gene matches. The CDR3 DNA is TGTGCCAGCAGTGACGGGACTAGCGGCACAGATACGCAGTATTTT. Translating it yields CASSDGTSGTDTQYF.

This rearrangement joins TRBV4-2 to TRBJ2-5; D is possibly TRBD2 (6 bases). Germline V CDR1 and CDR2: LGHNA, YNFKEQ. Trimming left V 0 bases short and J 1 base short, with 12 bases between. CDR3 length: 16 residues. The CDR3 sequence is CASSQEGGALQETQYF. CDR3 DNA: TGTGCCAGCAGCCAAGAAGGCGGGGCCCTCCAAGAGACCCAGTACTTC.

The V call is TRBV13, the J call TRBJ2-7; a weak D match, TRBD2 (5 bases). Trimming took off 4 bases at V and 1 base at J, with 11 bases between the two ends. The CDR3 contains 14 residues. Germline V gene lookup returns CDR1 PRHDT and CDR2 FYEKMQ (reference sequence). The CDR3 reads CASSSTGGSYEQYF. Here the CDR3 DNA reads TGTGCCAGCAGCTCGACTGGCGGGTCCTACGAGCAGTACTTC.

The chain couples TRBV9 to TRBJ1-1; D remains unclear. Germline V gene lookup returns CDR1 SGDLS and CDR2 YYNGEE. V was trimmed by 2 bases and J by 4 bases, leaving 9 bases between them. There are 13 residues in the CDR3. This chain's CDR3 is CASSVGRGTEAFF. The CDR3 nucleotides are TGTGCCAGCAGCGTCGGACGGGGCACTGAAGCTTTCTTT. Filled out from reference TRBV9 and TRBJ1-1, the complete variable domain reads DSGVTQTPKHLITATGQRVTLRCSPRSGDLSVYWYQQSLDQGLQFLIQYYNGEERAKGNILERFSAQQFPDLHSELNLSSLELGDSALYFCASSVGRGTEAFFGQGTRLTVV.

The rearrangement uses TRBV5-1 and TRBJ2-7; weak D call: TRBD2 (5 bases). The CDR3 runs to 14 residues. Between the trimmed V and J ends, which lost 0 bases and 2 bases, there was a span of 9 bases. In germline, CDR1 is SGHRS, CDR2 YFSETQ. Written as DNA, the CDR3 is TGCGCCAGCAGCTTGGACGTCGGGACCTACGAGCAGTACTTC. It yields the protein CASSLDVGTYEQYF.

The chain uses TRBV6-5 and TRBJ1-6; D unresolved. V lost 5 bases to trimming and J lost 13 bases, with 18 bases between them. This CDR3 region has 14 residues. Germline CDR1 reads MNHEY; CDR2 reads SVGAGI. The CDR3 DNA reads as TGTGCCAGCAGTGAATTATCTTCGCGTTCGCCCCTCCACTTT. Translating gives CASSELSSRSPLHF.

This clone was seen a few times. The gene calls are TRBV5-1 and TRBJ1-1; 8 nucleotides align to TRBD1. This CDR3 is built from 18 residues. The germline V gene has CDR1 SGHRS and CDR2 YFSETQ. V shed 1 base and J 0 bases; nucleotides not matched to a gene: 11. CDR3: CASSLHRQGQPMNTEAFF. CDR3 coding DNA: TGCGCCAGCAGCTTGCATAGACAGGGGCAGCCTATGAACACTGAAGCTTTCTTT.

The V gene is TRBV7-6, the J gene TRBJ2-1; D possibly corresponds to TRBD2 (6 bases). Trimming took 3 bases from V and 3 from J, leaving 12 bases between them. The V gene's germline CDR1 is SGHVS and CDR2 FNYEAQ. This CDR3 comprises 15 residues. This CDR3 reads CASSFAGLGYNEQFF. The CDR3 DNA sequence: TGTGCCAGCAGCTTCGCGGGACTCGGCTACAATGAGCAGTTCTTC.

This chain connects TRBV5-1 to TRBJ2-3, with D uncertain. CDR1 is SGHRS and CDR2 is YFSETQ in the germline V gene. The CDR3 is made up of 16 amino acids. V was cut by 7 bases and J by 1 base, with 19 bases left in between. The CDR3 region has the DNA TGCGCCAGCCGCCCTAGTCCGGGCTCTGGCACAGATACGCAGTATTTT. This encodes CASRPSPGSGTDTQYF.

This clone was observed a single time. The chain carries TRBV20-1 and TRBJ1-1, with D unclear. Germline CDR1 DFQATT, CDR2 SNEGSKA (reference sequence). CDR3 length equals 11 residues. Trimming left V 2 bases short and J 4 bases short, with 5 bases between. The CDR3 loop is CSARSVTEAFF. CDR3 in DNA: TGCAGTGCTAGATCAGTCACTGAAGCTTTCTTT.

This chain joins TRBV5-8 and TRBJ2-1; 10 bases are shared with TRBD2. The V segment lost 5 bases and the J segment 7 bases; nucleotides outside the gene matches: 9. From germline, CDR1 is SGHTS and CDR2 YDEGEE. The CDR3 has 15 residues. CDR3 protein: CASRPIAGGGNEQFF. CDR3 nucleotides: TGTGCCAGCAGGCCAATAGCGGGGGGAGGGAATGAGCAGTTCTTC.

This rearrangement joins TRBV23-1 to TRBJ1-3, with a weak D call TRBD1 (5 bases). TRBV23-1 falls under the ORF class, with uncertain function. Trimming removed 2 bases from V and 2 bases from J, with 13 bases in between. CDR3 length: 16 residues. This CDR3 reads CASSQIDRDPGNTIYF. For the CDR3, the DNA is TGCGCCAGCAGTCAAATCGATAGGGACCCTGGAAACACCATATATTTT.